Listed below are T cell receptor beta chains from one sample, sequenced in a study of T cell responses to AZD1222 COVID-19 vaccine. Measured with immunoSEQ multiplex PCR; TCRdb has only the in-frame clones, and not every one. The table lists 150,000 to 180,000 clones, 85% to 90% of them singletons. The specimen was peripheral blood, collected on day 0 of MenACWY control vaccination. The receptor set was obtained from an adult in good health. CDR3s include the opening cysteine and the closing phenylalanine or tryptophan. The order of the fields is V gene, clone size, D gene, J gene, CDR3 protein, CDR3 DNA. D genes are given only for firm matches. Clone size appears in some rows only: once, few, many, or a class for an expanded clone.

v_gene: TRBV5-1
abundance: NA
d_gene: NA
j_gene: TRBJ1-5
CDR3aa: CASSLGYSNQPQHF
CDR3nt: TGCGCCAGCAGCTTGGGTTATAGCAATCAGCCCCAGCATTTT

v_gene: TRBV28
abundance: NA
d_gene: NA
j_gene: TRBJ1-1
CDR3aa: CASSFGASEAFF
CDR3nt: TGTGCCAGCAGTTTTGGGGCCTCTGAGGCTTTCTTT

v_gene: TRBV11-3
abundance: NA
d_gene: NA
j_gene: TRBJ2-6
CDR3aa: CASSLRQYSGANVLTF
CDR3nt: TGTGCCAGCAGCCTGCGACAGTACTCTGGGGCCAACGTCCTGACTTTC

v_gene: TRBV28
abundance: NA
d_gene: TRBD1
j_gene: TRBJ2-3
CDR3aa: CASSLWGTGLGTQYF
CDR3nt: TGTGCCAGCAGTTTATGGGGGACAGGGTTAGGGACGCAGTATTTT

v_gene: TRBV28
abundance: few
d_gene: NA
j_gene: TRBJ1-2
CDR3aa: CASSPPQSGNYGYTF
CDR3nt: TGTGCCAGCAGCCCCCCGCAGTCGGGGAACTATGGCTACACCTTC

v_gene: TRBV25-1
abundance: once
d_gene: NA
j_gene: TRBJ1-2
CDR3aa: CASSASHLGGRYGYTF
CDR3nt: TGTGCCAGCAGTGCAAGTCATCTGGGGGGTCGCTATGGCTACACCTTC

v_gene: TRBV28
abundance: NA
d_gene: NA
j_gene: TRBJ2-1
CDR3aa: CASSPPTHYNEQFF
CDR3nt: TGTGCCAGCAGTCCTCCGACACACTACAATGAGCAGTTCTTC

v_gene: TRBV7-9
abundance: NA
d_gene: NA
j_gene: TRBJ1-2
CDR3aa: CASSDPGRNYGYTF
CDR3nt: TGTGCCAGCAGTGATCCAGGGAGAAACTATGGCTACACCTTC

v_gene: TRBV4-2
abundance: few
d_gene: TRBD2
j_gene: TRBJ2-2
CDR3aa: CASSQEGTTYTGELFF
CDR3nt: TGTGCCAGCAGCCAAGAGGGGACTACCTACACCGGGGAGCTGTTTTTT

v_gene: TRBV7-2
abundance: NA
d_gene: TRBD1
j_gene: TRBJ1-2
CDR3aa: CASSLGQGATGYTF
CDR3nt: TGTGCCAGCAGCCTGGGACAGGGGGCGACTGGCTACACCTTC

v_gene: TRBV28
abundance: NA
d_gene: TRBD1
j_gene: TRBJ2-2
CDR3aa: CASRPRTGGPGELFF
CDR3nt: TGTGCCAGCAGGCCTAGGACAGGGGGTCCCGGGGAGCTGTTTTTT

v_gene: TRBV3-1/TRBV3-2
abundance: NA
d_gene: NA
j_gene: TRBJ2-5
CDR3aa: CAASGWSQETQYF
CDR3nt: TGTGCCGCCTCGGGGTGGTCTCAAGAGACCCAGTACTTC

v_gene: TRBV19
abundance: NA
d_gene: NA
j_gene: TRBJ1-3
CDR3aa: CASMARVVGNTIYF
CDR3nt: TGTGCCAGTATGGCGCGTGTGGTGGGAAACACCATATATTTT

v_gene: TRBV7-9
abundance: few
d_gene: NA
j_gene: TRBJ2-6
CDR3aa: CAGSGANVLTF
CDR3nt: TGTGCCGGCTCTGGGGCCAACGTCCTGACTTTC

v_gene: TRBV29-1
abundance: once
d_gene: NA
j_gene: TRBJ1-1
CDR3aa: CSFLTGRGIEAFF
CDR3nt: TGCAGCTTTTTGACAGGCCGGGGCATTGAAGCTTTCTTT

v_gene: TRBV5-1
abundance: NA
d_gene: TRBD1
j_gene: TRBJ1-1
CDR3aa: CASSPIRPGTGNTEAFF
CDR3nt: TGCGCCAGCAGCCCAATTCGTCCCGGGACAGGGAACACTGAAGCTTTCTTT

v_gene: TRBV18
abundance: NA
d_gene: NA
j_gene: TRBJ1-1
CDR3aa: CASSSRTNTEAFF
CDR3nt: TGTGCCAGCTCATCACGGACGAACACTGAAGCTTTCTTT

v_gene: TRBV7-2
abundance: once
d_gene: NA
j_gene: TRBJ2-6
CDR3aa: CASSLVATSGANVLTF
CDR3nt: TGTGCCAGCAGCTTAGTGGCGACATCTGGGGCCAACGTCCTGACTTTC

v_gene: TRBV27
abundance: NA
d_gene: NA
j_gene: TRBJ1-1
CDR3aa: CASSFRGKRSSYTEAFF
CDR3nt: TGTGCCAGCAGTTTTAGGGGGAAAAGAAGTTCGTACACTGAAGCTTTCTTT

v_gene: TRBV11-2
abundance: NA
d_gene: NA
j_gene: TRBJ1-2
CDR3aa: CASSSNRGALF
CDR3nt: TGTGCCAGCAGCTCAAACCGAGGGGCCCTCTTC

v_gene: TRBV11-2
abundance: NA
d_gene: NA
j_gene: TRBJ1-6
CDR3aa: CASSLEAGYSPLHF
CDR3nt: TGTGCCAGCAGCTTAGAGGCAGGGTATTCACCCCTCCACTTT

v_gene: TRBV19
abundance: NA
d_gene: TRBD2
j_gene: TRBJ2-3
CDR3aa: CASSVTSGRGNTRYTQYF
CDR3nt: TGTGCCAGTAGTGTCACTAGCGGGAGGGGGAACACACGATATACGCAGTATTTT

v_gene: TRBV27
abundance: NA
d_gene: TRBD1
j_gene: TRBJ1-2
CDR3aa: CASSSPGQGQTGYTF
CDR3nt: TGTGCCAGCAGTTCCCCCGGACAGGGACAGACGGGCTACACCTTC

v_gene: TRBV12-3/TRBV12-4
abundance: NA
d_gene: NA
j_gene: TRBJ2-2
CDR3aa: CASTLGAGELFF
CDR3nt: TGTGCCAGCACTCTTGGGGCCGGGGAGCTGTTTTTT

v_gene: TRBV7-3
abundance: NA
d_gene: TRBD1
j_gene: TRBJ2-5
CDR3aa: CASSQQGEKETQYF
CDR3nt: TGTGCCAGCAGCCAACAGGGGGAAAAAGAGACCCAGTACTTC

v_gene: TRBV18
abundance: NA
d_gene: NA
j_gene: TRBJ1-6
CDR3aa: CASSPFGGARGDSPLHF
CDR3nt: TGTGCCAGCTCACCCTTCGGGGGCGCCCGGGGGGATTCACCCCTCCACTTT

v_gene: TRBV7-6
abundance: NA
d_gene: NA
j_gene: TRBJ1-1
CDR3aa: CASSLDPARVDTEAFF
CDR3nt: TGTGCCAGCAGCTTAGATCCCGCCAGGGTGGACACTGAAGCTTTCTTT

v_gene: TRBV3-1/TRBV3-2
abundance: NA
d_gene: TRBD1
j_gene: TRBJ1-4
CDR3aa: CASSQTGELFF
CDR3nt: TGTGCCAGCAGCCAAACAGGGGAACTGTTTTTT

v_gene: TRBV3-1/TRBV3-2
abundance: NA
d_gene: NA
j_gene: TRBJ1-2
CDR3aa: CASSPRGYYGYTF
CDR3nt: TGTGCCAGCAGCCCGAGGGGTTATTATGGCTACACCTTC

v_gene: TRBV24-1
abundance: once
d_gene: TRBD1
j_gene: TRBJ1-1
CDR3aa: CATSGQGNTEAFF
CDR3nt: TGTGCCACCTCCGGACAGGGAAATACTGAAGCTTTCTTT

v_gene: TRBV19
abundance: NA
d_gene: TRBD1
j_gene: TRBJ1-4
CDR3aa: CASGGTGSVGEKLFF
CDR3nt: TGTGCCTCGGGGGGGACAGGGTCCGTCGGTGAAAAACTGTTTTTT

v_gene: TRBV19
abundance: NA
d_gene: NA
j_gene: TRBJ1-1
CDR3aa: CASSLQGSPEAFF
CDR3nt: TGTGCCAGTAGCCTGCAGGGTAGTCCTGAAGCTTTCTTT

v_gene: TRBV5-1
abundance: NA
d_gene: NA
j_gene: TRBJ1-6
CDR3aa: CASNGGHNSPLHF
CDR3nt: TGCGCCAGCAATGGCGGGCATAATTCACCCCTCCACTTT

v_gene: TRBV27
abundance: NA
d_gene: TRBD2
j_gene: TRBJ2-5
CDR3aa: CASSLLASGIRQKTQYF
CDR3nt: TGTGCCAGCAGTTTATTGGCTAGCGGGATACGTCAGAAGACCCAGTACTTC

v_gene: TRBV18
abundance: NA
d_gene: NA
j_gene: TRBJ1-2
CDR3aa: CASSPRQALGYTF
CDR3nt: TGTGCCAGCTCACCAAGGCAGGCCTTGGGCTACACCTTC

v_gene: TRBV4-3
abundance: NA
d_gene: TRBD2
j_gene: TRBJ2-7
CDR3aa: CASSQGSSLAGAREQYF
CDR3nt: TGCGCCAGCAGCCAGGGTTCCTCACTAGCGGGAGCGAGAGAGCAGTACTTC

v_gene: TRBV7-8
abundance: NA
d_gene: NA
j_gene: TRBJ1-5
CDR3aa: CASSFSRAAYSNQPQHF
CDR3nt: TGTGCCAGCAGTTTTAGCAGGGCGGCGTATAGCAATCAGCCCCAGCATTTT

v_gene: TRBV9
abundance: NA
d_gene: NA
j_gene: TRBJ1-2
CDR3aa: CASSAAGGYTGGYTF
CDR3nt: TGTGCCAGCAGCGCCGCCGGGGGATATACGGGGGGCTACACCTTC

v_gene: TRBV11-2
abundance: NA
d_gene: TRBD1
j_gene: TRBJ1-1
CDR3aa: CASSLGVWGRGSTEAFF
CDR3nt: TGTGCCAGCAGCTTAGGGGTGTGGGGCAGGGGGTCCACTGAAGCTTTCTTT